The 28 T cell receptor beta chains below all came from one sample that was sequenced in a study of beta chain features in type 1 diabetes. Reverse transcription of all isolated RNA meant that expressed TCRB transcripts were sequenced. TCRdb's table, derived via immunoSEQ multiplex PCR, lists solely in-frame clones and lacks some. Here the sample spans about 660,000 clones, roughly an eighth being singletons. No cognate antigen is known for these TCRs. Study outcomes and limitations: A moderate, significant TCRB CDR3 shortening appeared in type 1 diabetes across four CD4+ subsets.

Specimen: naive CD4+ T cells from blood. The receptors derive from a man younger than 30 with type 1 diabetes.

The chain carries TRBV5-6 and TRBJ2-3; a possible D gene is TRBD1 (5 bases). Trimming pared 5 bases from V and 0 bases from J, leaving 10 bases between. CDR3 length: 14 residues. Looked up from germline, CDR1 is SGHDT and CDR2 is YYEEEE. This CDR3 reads CASRQAASTDTQYF. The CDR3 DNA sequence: TGTGCCAGCAGACAGGCAGCTAGCACAGATACGCAGTATTTT.

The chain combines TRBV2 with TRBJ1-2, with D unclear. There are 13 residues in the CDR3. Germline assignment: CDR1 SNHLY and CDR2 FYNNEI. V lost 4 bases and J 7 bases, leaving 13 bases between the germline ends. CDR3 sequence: CASSGGSYRGYTF. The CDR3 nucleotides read TGTGCCAGCAGTGGGGGTTCCTATCGTGGCTACACCTTC.

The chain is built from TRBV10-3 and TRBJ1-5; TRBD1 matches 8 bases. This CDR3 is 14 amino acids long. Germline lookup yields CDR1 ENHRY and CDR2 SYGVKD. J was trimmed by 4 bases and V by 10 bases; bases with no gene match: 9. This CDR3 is CATSRTGLNQPQHF. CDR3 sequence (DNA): TGTGCCACCTCAAGGACAGGGCTGAATCAGCCCCAGCATTTT.

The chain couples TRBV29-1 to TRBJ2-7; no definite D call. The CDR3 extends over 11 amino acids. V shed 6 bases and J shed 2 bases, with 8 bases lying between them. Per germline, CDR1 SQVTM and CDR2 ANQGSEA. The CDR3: CSVTSTYEQYF. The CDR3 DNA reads TGCAGCGTAACATCTACCTACGAGCAGTACTTC.

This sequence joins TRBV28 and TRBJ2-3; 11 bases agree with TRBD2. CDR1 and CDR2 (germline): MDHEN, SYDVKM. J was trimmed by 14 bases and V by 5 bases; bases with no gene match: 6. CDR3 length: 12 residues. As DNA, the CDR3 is TGTGCCAGCAGTAAAACTAGCGGGGGCCCGTATTTT. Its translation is CASSKTSGGPYF. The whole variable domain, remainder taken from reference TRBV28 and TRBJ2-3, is DVKVTQSSRYLVKRTGEKVFLECVQDMDHENMFWYRQDPGLGLRLIYFSYDVKMKEKGDIPEGYSVSREKKERFSLILESASTNQTSMYLCASSKTSGGPYFGPGTRLTVL.

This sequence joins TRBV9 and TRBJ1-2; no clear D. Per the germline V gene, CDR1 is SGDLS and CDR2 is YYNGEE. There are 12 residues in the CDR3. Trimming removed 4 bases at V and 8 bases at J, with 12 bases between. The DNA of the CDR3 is TGTGCCAGCAGCAAAGCGGCCGAGGGCTACACCTTC. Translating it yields CASSKAAEGYTF.

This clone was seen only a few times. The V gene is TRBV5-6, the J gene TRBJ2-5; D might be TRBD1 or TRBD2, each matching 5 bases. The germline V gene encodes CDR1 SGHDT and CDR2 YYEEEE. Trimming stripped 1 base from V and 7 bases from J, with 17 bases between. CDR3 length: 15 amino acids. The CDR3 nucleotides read TGTGCCAGCAGCTTGCTTGGGACCCAAAGAGGGACCCAGTACTTC. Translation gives CASSLLGTQRGTQYF.

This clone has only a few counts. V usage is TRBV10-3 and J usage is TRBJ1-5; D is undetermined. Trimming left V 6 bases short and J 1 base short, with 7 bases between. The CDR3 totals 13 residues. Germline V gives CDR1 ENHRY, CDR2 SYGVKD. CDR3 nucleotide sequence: TGTGCCATCAGCCCCGACAGCAATCAGCCCCAGCATTTT. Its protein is CAISPDSNQPQHF.

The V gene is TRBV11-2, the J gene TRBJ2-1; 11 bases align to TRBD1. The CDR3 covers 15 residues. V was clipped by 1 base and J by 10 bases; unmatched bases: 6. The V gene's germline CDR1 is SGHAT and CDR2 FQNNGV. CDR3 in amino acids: CASSLGWTGGWEQFF. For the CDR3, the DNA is TGTGCCAGCAGCTTAGGATGGACAGGGGGCTGGGAGCAGTTCTTC.

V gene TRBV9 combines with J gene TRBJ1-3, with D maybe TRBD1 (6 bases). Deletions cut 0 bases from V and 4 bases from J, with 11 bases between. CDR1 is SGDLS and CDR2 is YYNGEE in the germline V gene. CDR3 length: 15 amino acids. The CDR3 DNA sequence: TGTGCCAGCAGCGTAGATGGGGGCGTGGGAAACACCATATATTTT. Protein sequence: CASSVDGGVGNTIYF.

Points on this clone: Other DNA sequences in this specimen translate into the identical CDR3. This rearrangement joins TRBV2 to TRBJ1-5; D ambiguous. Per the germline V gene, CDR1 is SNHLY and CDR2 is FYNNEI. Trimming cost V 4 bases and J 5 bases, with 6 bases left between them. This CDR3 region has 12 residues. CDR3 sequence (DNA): TGTGCCAGCAGTGGAGGAGATCAGCCCCAGCATTTT. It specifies CASSGGDQPQHF.

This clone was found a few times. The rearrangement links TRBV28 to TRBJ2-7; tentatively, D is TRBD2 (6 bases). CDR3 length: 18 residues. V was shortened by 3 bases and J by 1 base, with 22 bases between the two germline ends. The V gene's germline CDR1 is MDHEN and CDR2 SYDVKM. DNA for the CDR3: TGTGCCAGCAGTTTTGCTATTGGGCTGGGGAGGCGGTCCTACGAGCAGTACTTC. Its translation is CASSFAIGLGRRSYEQYF.

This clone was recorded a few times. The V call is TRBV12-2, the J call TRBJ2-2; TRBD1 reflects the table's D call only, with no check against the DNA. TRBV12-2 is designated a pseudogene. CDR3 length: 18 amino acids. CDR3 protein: CASRSPIVQGVNTGELFF. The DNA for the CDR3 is TGTGCAAGTCGCTCCCCAATTGTGCAGGGGGTGAACACCGGGGAGCTGTTTTTT.

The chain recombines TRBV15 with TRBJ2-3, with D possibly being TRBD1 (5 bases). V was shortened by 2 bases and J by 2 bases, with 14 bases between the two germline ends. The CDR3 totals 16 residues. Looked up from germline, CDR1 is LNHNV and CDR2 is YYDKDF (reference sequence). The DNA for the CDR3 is TGTGCCACCAGCAGACCCGGACACCTCCTCACAGATACGCAGTATTTT. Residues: CATSRPGHLLTDTQYF.

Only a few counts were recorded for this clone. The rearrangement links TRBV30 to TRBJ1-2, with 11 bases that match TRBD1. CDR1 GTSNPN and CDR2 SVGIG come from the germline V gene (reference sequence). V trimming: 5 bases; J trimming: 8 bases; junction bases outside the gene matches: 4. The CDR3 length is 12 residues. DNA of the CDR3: TGTGCCTGGGGACAGGGGGCGGGAGGCTACACCTTC. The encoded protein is CAWGQGAGGYTF.

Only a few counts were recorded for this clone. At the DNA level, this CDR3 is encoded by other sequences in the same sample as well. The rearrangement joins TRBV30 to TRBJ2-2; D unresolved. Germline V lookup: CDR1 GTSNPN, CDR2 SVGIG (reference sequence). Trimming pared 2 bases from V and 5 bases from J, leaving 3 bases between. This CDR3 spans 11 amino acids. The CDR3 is CAWSFTGELFF. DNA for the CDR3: TGTGCCTGGAGTTTTACCGGGGAGCTGTTTTTT.

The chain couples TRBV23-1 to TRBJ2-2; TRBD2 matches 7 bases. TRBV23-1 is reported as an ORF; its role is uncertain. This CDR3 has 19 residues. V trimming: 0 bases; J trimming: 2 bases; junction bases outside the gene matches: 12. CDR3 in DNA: TGCGCCAGCAGTCAATCATGGTCCAGCGGGGATTGTAACACCGGGGAGCTGTTTTTT. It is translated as CASSQSWSSGDCNTGELFF.

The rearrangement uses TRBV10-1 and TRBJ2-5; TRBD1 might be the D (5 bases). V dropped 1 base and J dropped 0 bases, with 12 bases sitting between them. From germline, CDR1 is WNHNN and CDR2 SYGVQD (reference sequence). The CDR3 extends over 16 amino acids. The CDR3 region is CASSEFGQYDQETQYF. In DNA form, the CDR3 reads TGCGCCAGCAGTGAGTTCGGACAATACGACCAAGAGACCCAGTACTTC.

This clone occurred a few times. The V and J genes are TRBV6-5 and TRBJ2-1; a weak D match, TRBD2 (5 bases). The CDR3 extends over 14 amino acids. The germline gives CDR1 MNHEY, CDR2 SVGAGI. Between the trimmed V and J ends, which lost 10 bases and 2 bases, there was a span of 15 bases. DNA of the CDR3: TGTGCCACCTCGGACTCGTCTCCCTACAATGAGCAGTTCTTC. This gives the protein CATSDSSPYNEQFF.

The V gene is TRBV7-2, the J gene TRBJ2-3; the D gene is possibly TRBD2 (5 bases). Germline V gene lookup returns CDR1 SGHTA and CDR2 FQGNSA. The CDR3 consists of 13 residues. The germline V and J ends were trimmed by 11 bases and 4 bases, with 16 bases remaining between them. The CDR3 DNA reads TGTGCCGGCAAGCCGGGGAATTCAGATACGCAGTATTTT. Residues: CAGKPGNSDTQYF.

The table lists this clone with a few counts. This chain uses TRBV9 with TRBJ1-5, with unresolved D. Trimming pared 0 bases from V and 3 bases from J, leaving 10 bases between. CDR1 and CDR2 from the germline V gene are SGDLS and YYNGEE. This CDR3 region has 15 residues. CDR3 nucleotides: TGTGCCAGCAGCGTAGGGAACGGGCCCAATCAGCCCCAGCATTTT. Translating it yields CASSVGNGPNQPQHF.

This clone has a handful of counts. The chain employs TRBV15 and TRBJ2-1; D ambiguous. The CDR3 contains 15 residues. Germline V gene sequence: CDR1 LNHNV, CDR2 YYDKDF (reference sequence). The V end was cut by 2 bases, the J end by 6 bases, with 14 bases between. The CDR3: CATSRSNGPGNEQFF. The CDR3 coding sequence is TGTGCCACCAGCAGATCTAACGGCCCAGGCAATGAGCAGTTCTTC.

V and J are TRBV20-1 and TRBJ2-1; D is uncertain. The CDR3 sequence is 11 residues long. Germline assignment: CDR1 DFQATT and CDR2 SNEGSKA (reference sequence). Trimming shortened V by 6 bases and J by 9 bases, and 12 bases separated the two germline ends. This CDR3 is CSAHLGAEQFF. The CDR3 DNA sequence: TGCAGTGCCCACTTGGGTGCTGAGCAGTTCTTC.

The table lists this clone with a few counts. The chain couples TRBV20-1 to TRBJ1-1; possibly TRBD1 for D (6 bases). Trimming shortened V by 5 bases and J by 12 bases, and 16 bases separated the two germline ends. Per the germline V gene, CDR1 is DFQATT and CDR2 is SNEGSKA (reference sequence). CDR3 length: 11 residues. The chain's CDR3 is CSARYRARPFF. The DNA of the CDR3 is TGCAGTGCTCGTTACAGGGCTCGGCCTTTCTTT.

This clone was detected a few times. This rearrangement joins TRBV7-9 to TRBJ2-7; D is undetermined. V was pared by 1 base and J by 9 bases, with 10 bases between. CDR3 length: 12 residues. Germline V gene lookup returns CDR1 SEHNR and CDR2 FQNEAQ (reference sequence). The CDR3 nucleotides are TGTGCCAGCAGCTTAGTAGGGTCGAGGCAGTACTTC. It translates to CASSLVGSRQYF.

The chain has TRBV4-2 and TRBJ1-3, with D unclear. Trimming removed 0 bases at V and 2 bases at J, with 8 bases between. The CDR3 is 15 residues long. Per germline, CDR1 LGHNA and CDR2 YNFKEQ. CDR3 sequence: CASSQDEGAGNTIYF. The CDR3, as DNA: TGTGCCAGCAGCCAAGATGAAGGAGCTGGAAACACCATATATTTT.

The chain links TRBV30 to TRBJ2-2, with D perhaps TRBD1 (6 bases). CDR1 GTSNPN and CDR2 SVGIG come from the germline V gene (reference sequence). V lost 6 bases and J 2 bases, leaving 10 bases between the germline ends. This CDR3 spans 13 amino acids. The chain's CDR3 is CACHRDNTGELFF. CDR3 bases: TGTGCCTGTCACAGGGATAACACCGGGGAGCTGTTTTTT. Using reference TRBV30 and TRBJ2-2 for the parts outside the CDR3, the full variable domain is SQTIHQWPATLVQPVGSPLSLECTVEGTSNPNLYWYRQAAGRGLQLLFYSVGIGQISSEVPQNLSASRPQDRQFILSSKKLLLSDSGFYLCACHRDNTGELFFGEGSRLTVL.

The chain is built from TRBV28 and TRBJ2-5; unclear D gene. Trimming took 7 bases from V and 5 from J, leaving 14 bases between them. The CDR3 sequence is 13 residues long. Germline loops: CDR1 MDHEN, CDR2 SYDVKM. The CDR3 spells CASTKPVPETQYF. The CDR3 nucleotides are TGTGCCAGCACCAAACCGGTCCCCGAGACCCAGTACTTC.